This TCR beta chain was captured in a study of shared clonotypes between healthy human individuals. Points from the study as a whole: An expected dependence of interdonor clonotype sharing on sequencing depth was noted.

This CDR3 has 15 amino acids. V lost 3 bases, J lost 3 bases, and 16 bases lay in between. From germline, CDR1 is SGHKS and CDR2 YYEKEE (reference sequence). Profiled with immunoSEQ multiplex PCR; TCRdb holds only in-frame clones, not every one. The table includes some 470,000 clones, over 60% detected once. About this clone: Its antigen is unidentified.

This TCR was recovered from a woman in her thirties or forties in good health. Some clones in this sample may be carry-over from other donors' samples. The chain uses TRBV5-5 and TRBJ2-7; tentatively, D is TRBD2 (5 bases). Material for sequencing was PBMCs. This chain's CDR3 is CASSSEEARGYEQYF. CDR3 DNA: TGTGCCAGCAGCTCTGAGGAAGCCCGGGGCTACGAGCAGTACTTC.